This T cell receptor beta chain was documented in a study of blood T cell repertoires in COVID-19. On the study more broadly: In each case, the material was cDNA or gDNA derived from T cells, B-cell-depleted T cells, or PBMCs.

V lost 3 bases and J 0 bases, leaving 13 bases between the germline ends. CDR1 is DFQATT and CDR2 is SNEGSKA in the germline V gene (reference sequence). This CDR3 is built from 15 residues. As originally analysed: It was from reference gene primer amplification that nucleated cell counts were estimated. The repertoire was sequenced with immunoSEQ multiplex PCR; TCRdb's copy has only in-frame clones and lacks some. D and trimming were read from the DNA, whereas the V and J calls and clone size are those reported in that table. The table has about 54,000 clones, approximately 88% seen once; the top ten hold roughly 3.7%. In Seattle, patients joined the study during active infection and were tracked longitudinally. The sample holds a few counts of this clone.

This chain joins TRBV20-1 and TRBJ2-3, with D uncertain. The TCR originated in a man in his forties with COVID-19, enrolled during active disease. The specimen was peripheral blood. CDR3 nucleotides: TGCAGTGCTAGTGACTCAAAGACTAGCACAGATACGCAGTATTTT. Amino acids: CSASDSKTSTDTQYF.